This T cell receptor beta chain originates from a study of cytomegalovirus exposure and HLA in healthy donors. Overall study context: Early release data held approximately 81 million unique TCRs from HLA-typed donors.

Study observations and caveats: Certain sequence variants were highly shared and formed a cluster, and this cluster was likely a sequencing artifact. Investigators reported 150 to 200 TCR beta chains as tied to cytomegalovirus.

Of note for this clone: Antigen unknown.

These donors counted as nominally healthy when sampled, but unrecorded immune exposures were likely. This CDR3 is 14 amino acids long. Germline loops: CDR1 MNHNS, CDR2 SASEGT. Trimming took 0 bases from V and 2 from J, leaving 8 bases between them. In the PCR, 60 Vbeta and 13 Jbeta primers were used. Method: immunoSEQ multiplex PCR; TCRdb's copy keeps in-frame clones and lacks some. The sample comprises more than 110,000 clones, roughly three quarters of which are singletons, and 4.9% rests with the top ten. V and J are TRBV6-1 and TRBJ2-7, with D perhaps TRBD1 (5 bases). This TCR came from a woman aged 45-65 years in good health and CMV-seronegative. The sample comprised PBMCs. CDR3 protein: CASSEAGLPYEQYF. In nucleotides, the CDR3 is TGTGCCAGCAGTGAAGCGGGGCTGCCCTACGAGCAGTACTTC.